Below are 30 T cell receptor beta chains sequenced from a single sample in a study of cytomegalovirus exposure and HLA in healthy donors. Clones were sequenced by immunoSEQ multiplex PCR, and TCRdb holds only the in-frame ones, with some missing. The data show roughly 68,000 clones, more than 95% seen once. Sequencing input: PBMCs. These receptors originate from a man aged 18 to 30 in good health and CMV-seronegative.

The rearrangement links TRBV4-1 to TRBJ2-6; 7 bases align to TRBD1. The CDR3 has 17 amino acids. From germline, CDR1 is MGHRA and CDR2 YSYEKL. V lost 6 bases to trimming and J lost 0 bases; unmatched junction nucleotides: 8. The CDR3 is CASSPGQASSGANVLTF. CDR3 DNA: TGCGCCAGCAGTCCCGGACAGGCCTCCTCTGGGGCCAACGTCCTGACTTTC.

The CDR3: CASSLPGGTEAFF. CDR3 DNA sequence: TGTGCCAGCAGCCTACCAGGGGGCACTGAAGCTTTCTTT. This chain connects TRBV28 to TRBJ1-1; 7 bases fit TRBD1. Losses at the gene ends were 6 bases for V and 4 bases for J; bases not matched to a gene: 5. Germline V gene sequence: CDR1 MDHEN, CDR2 SYDVKM. CDR3 length: 13 residues. The entire variable domain, with the rest obtained from reference TRBV28 and TRBJ1-1, is as follows: DVKVTQSSRYLVKRTGEKVFLECVQDMDHENMFWYRQDPGLGLRLIYFSYDVKMKEKGDIPEGYSVSREKKERFSLILESASTNQTSMYLCASSLPGGTEAFFGQGTRLTVV.

The rearrangement links TRBV10-3 to TRBJ2-7; 9 bases are shared with TRBD1. Germline CDR1 reads ENHRY; CDR2 reads SYGVKD. V trimming: 0 bases; J trimming: 0 bases; junction bases outside the gene matches: 3. The CDR3 is made up of 16 amino acids. In DNA, the CDR3 is TGTGCCATCAGTGAGTCAATGACAGGGGGCTCCTACGAGCAGTACTTC. It translates to CAISESMTGGSYEQYF.

This chain links TRBV28 with TRBJ1-2; D ambiguous. This CDR3 region has 11 residues. CDR1 MDHEN and CDR2 SYDVKM come from the germline V gene. V lost 5 bases to trimming and J lost 7 bases, with 8 bases between them. Written as DNA, the CDR3 is TGTGCCAGCAGTGACATGGTTGGCTACACCTTC. It specifies CASSDMVGYTF.

J is TRBJ1-5 and V is TRBV19; no definite D call. Trimming removed 6 bases at V and 0 bases at J, with 12 bases between. From germline, CDR1 is LNHDA and CDR2 SQIVND (reference sequence). The CDR3 totals 15 residues. This CDR3 is CASSLDGYSNQPQHF. The CDR3 region has the DNA TGTGCCAGTAGCCTTGACGGGTATAGCAATCAGCCCCAGCATTTT.

The J gene is TRBJ2-7, the V gene TRBV2; no clear D gene. The CDR3 loop spans 12 amino acids. CDR1 is SNHLY and CDR2 is FYNNEI in the germline V gene. Deletions cut 0 bases from V and 5 bases from J, with 5 bases between. The CDR3 sequence: CASSEAQNEQYF. CDR3 bases: TGTGCCAGCAGTGAAGCCCAGAACGAGCAGTACTTC.

This sequence joins TRBV4-1 and TRBJ1-1, with TRBD1 matching over 8 bases. The CDR3 is 18 residues long. V shed 4 bases and J 0 bases; nucleotides not matched to a gene: 13. CDR1 is MGHRA, CDR2 YSYEKL, per germline. The CDR3 is CASSRGQGPRGMNTEAFF. The CDR3 coding sequence is TGCGCCAGCAGCCGAGGACAGGGCCCCAGGGGGATGAACACTGAAGCTTTCTTT.

This clone was observed a single time. The chain couples TRBV6-5 to TRBJ2-7; D possibly corresponds to TRBD1 (6 bases). Germline assignment: CDR1 MNHEY and CDR2 SVGAGI. The CDR3 sequence is 13 residues long. With 6 bases removed from V and 3 bases from J, the gap between germline ends came to 12 bases. The DNA of the CDR3 is TGTGCCAGCAGCCCGGACAGCTTCTACGAGCAGTACTTC. Translation: CASSPDSFYEQYF.

The V gene is TRBV9, the J gene TRBJ2-7; 11 bases align to TRBD1. The germline CDR1 and CDR2 sequences are SGDLS and YYNGEE. This CDR3 has 14 amino acids. V shed 3 bases, J shed 6 bases, and the junction held 5 bases outside the gene matches. This CDR3 is CASSGAGTGGEQYF. In nucleotides, the CDR3 is TGTGCCAGCAGCGGCGCCGGGACAGGGGGCGAGCAGTACTTC.

DNA of the CDR3: TGTGCCAGCTCACCAGGACAGGACGCTGAAGCTTTCTTT. This gives the protein CASSPGQDAEAFF. The V call is TRBV18, the J call TRBJ1-1, with 7 bases matching TRBD1. Losses at the gene ends were 2 bases for V and 6 bases for J; bases not matched to a gene: 3. The CDR3 length is 13 residues. Germline-derived CDR1 and CDR2 are KGHSH and LQKENI.

CDR3 protein: CASSLTGSGNTIYF. CDR3 coding DNA: TGTGCCAGCAGTTTAACAGGATCTGGAAACACCATATATTTT. V and J are TRBV28 and TRBJ1-3; TRBD1 might be the D (5 bases). Germline lookup yields CDR1 MDHEN and CDR2 SYDVKM. This CDR3 is 14 amino acids long. V lost 2 bases, J lost 1 base, and 6 bases lay in between.

The chain has TRBV19 and TRBJ2-6, with a tentative D call TRBD2 (5 bases). The CDR3 spans 18 residues. CDR1 and CDR2 (germline): LNHDA, SQIVND (reference sequence). V was clipped by 3 bases and J by 0 bases, with 15 bases between them. CDR3 protein: CASSMAGKLPSGANVLTF. The CDR3 region has the DNA TGTGCCAGTAGTATGGCCGGGAAACTGCCCTCTGGGGCCAACGTCCTGACTTTC.

The chain couples TRBV11-2 to TRBJ1-2; tentatively, D is TRBD1 (5 bases). This CDR3 region has 15 residues. Germline-derived CDR1 and CDR2 are SGHAT and FQNNGV. Trimming stripped 5 bases from V and 0 bases from J, with 13 bases between. Here the CDR3 DNA reads TGTGCCAGCAGCGGTGGACACCAAGCTAACTATGGCTACACCTTC. Translating it yields CASSGGHQANYGYTF. Together with reference TRBV11-2 and TRBJ1-2, the CDR3 gives the full variable domain: EAGVAQSPRYKIIEKRQSVAFWCNPISGHATLYWYQQILGQGPKLLIQFQNNGVVDDSQLPKDRFSAERLKGVDSTLKIQPAKLEDSAVYLCASSGGHQANYGYTFGSGTRLTVV.

The chain is built from TRBV20-1 and TRBJ2-1; maybe TRBD2 (6 bases). V lost 3 bases and J lost 7, with 7 bases in between. Germline V CDR1 and CDR2: DFQATT, SNEGSKA (reference sequence). CDR3 size: 11 residues. CDR3 residues: CSASGSNEQFF. In DNA, the CDR3 is TGCAGTGCTAGCGGGAGTAATGAGCAGTTCTTC.

V and J are TRBV7-8 and TRBJ2-5; no clear D gene. The CDR3 totals 14 residues. Trimming left V 3 bases short and J 5 bases short, with 13 bases between. CDR1 and CDR2 (germline): SGHVS, FQNEAQ. CDR3 region: CASSFSDLYETQYF. The CDR3 nucleotides are TGTGCCAGCAGCTTTTCAGATTTGTATGAGACCCAGTACTTC. Full variable domain (rest looked up from reference TRBV7-8 and TRBJ2-5): GAGVSQSPRYKVAKRGQDVALRCDPISGHVSLFWYQQALGQGPEFLTYFQNEAQLDKSGLPSDRFFAERPEGSVSTLKIQRTQQEDSAVYLCASSFSDLYETQYFGPGTRLLVL.

The J gene is TRBJ2-1, the V gene TRBV29-1; 14 bases agree with TRBD2. V shed 5 bases, J shed 7 bases, and the junction held 4 bases outside the gene matches. The CDR3 is 14 residues long. CDR1 is SQVTM and CDR2 is ANQGSEA in the germline V gene. CDR3 sequence reads: CSVPGLAGANEQFF. In DNA form, the CDR3 reads TGCAGCGTTCCGGGACTAGCGGGAGCGAATGAGCAGTTCTTC.

The gene calls are TRBV5-6 and TRBJ2-7, with 12 bases lining up with TRBD2. The CDR3 consists of 16 residues. V shed 2 bases and J 6 bases; nucleotides not matched to a gene: 9. CDR1 is SGHDT, CDR2 YYEEEE, per germline. In nucleotides, the CDR3 is TGTGCCAGCAGCTTAATGACTAGCGGGAGTCTCCGCGAGCAGTACTTC. This gives the protein CASSLMTSGSLREQYF.

The chain has TRBV10-2 and TRBJ1-6; D might be TRBD1 (6 bases). CDR1 is WSHSY and CDR2 is SAAADI in the germline V gene. V lost 6 bases, J lost 3 bases, and 15 bases lay in between. The length of the CDR3 is 16 residues. In nucleotides, the CDR3 is TGCGCCAGCAGGGACTCGGGGGGCGGCTATAATTCACCCCTCCACTTT. Translating it yields CASRDSGGGYNSPLHF.

The chain combines TRBV7-3 with TRBJ1-5; D call uncertain. V was clipped by 8 bases and J by 0 bases, with 5 bases between them. This CDR3 has 12 residues. Germline CDR1 SGHTA, CDR2 FQGTGA. The CDR3 nucleotides read TGTGCCAGCCAGTATAGCAATCAGCCCCAGCATTTT. This encodes CASQYSNQPQHF.

This rearrangement joins TRBV28 to TRBJ2-7; 7 positions match TRBD2. The V segment lost 4 bases and the J segment 3 bases; nucleotides outside the gene matches: 12. CDR3 length: 16 amino acids. In germline, CDR1 is MDHEN, CDR2 SYDVKM. CDR3 sequence reads: CASSSPRSGKGYEQYF. As DNA, the CDR3 is TGTGCCAGCAGTTCCCCCCGGAGCGGGAAGGGCTACGAGCAGTACTTC.

The chain has TRBV2 and TRBJ1-4; the match to TRBD1 covers 8 bases. The V gene's germline CDR1 is SNHLY and CDR2 FYNNEI. CDR3 length: 15 residues. V lost 9 bases and J lost 0; bases outside the gene matches: 6. As DNA, the CDR3 is TGTGCCAGTTCCGACAGGGGTGCAACTAATGAAAAACTGTTTTTT. Translated: CASSDRGATNEKLFF.

The rearrangement links TRBV11-3 to TRBJ2-7; 8 nucleotides agree with TRBD2. The germline V gene has CDR1 SGHNT and CDR2 YENEEA. The CDR3 consists of 15 residues. V dropped 1 base and J dropped 4; count of bases not matched to a gene: 6. The CDR3 reads CASSLAGTSMYEQYF. In DNA form, the CDR3 reads TGTGCCAGCAGCTTAGCTGGGACTAGTATGTACGAGCAGTACTTC.

V is TRBV11-2 and J is TRBJ1-2; D unresolved. V gave up 4 bases and J gave up 3 bases, with 18 bases separating them. The germline CDR1 and CDR2 sequences are SGHAT and FQNNGV. The CDR3 runs to 16 residues. The CDR3 loop is CASSSLGKENDYGYTF. The CDR3 DNA reads TGTGCCAGCAGCTCACTAGGGAAAGAGAATGACTATGGCTACACCTTC.

The chain recombines TRBV2 with TRBJ1-2, with TRBD1 matching 8 bases. The CDR3 spans 14 residues. Losses at the gene ends were 4 bases for V and 2 bases for J; bases not matched to a gene: 3. Germline-derived CDR1 and CDR2 are SNHLY and FYNNEI. The CDR3 DNA is TGTGCCAGCAGTGGACAGGGGACGAACTATGGCTACACCTTC. Its protein product is CASSGQGTNYGYTF.

The V call is TRBV5-1, the J call TRBJ2-5, with 7 bases fitting TRBD2. The CDR3 sequence is 14 residues long. The V gene end was trimmed by 4 bases and the J gene end by 2 bases; junction bases not matched to a gene: 5. Germline lookup yields CDR1 SGHRS and CDR2 YFSETQ. CDR3 sequence (DNA): TGCGCCAGCAGCGATACTAGCGTACAAGAGACCCAGTACTTC. Protein product: CASSDTSVQETQYF.

This sequence joins TRBV4-1 and TRBJ2-7, with 12 bases identical to TRBD2. Germline values: CDR1 MGHRA, CDR2 YSYEKL. The length of the CDR3 is 15 residues. Trimming at V came to 4 bases and at J to 2 bases, leaving 3 bases not matched to a gene. The CDR3 region has the DNA TGCGCCAGCAGCCTTAGACTAGCGGGGGCCTACGAGCAGTACTTC. Protein sequence: CASSLRLAGAYEQYF.

The V call is TRBV20-1, the J call TRBJ1-1; D is uncertain. Between the trimmed V and J ends, which lost 6 bases and 5 bases, there was a span of 10 bases. The germline gives CDR1 DFQATT, CDR2 SNEGSKA (reference sequence). The CDR3 spans 11 residues. This chain's CDR3 is CSAGAETEAFF. The CDR3 DNA is TGCAGTGCGGGAGCGGAAACTGAAGCTTTCTTT.

The J gene is TRBJ2-6, the V gene TRBV27; possible D gene TRBD2, 5 bases. The CDR3 is 17 amino acids. V lost 2 bases to trimming and J lost 1 base, with 12 bases between them. Germline assignment: CDR1 MNHEY and CDR2 SMNVEV (reference sequence). The CDR3 region has the DNA TGTGCCAGCAGTTTAATGGGAGTGGATTCTGGGGCCAACGTCCTGACTTTC. Residues: CASSLMGVDSGANVLTF. Together with reference TRBV27 and TRBJ2-6, the CDR3 gives the full variable domain: EAQVTQNPRYLITVTGKKLTVTCSQNMNHEYMSWYRQDPGLGLRQIYYSMNVEVTDKGDVPEGYKVSRKEKRNFPLILESPSPNQTSLYFCASSLMGVDSGANVLTFGAGSRLTVL.

As regards this clone: The identical CDR3 is also encoded by other nucleotide sequences in the sample. The rearrangement joins TRBV7-6 to TRBJ2-1; 14 nucleotides match TRBD2. Germline V gives CDR1 SGHVS, CDR2 FNYEAQ. V was pared by 3 bases and J by 6 bases, with 4 bases of the junction left unmatched. The CDR3 contains 16 residues. The CDR3 region is CASSFGTSGRVNEQFF. The CDR3 DNA sequence: TGTGCCAGCAGCTTTGGGACTAGCGGGAGAGTCAATGAGCAGTTCTTC.

This clone was detected once. The CDR3, as DNA: TGTGCCAGTAGTATCCGGGACAATTACAATGAGCAGTTCTTC. Translating gives CASSIRDNYNEQFF. The J gene is TRBJ2-1, the V gene TRBV19; possible D gene TRBD1, 6 bases. V lost 3 bases, J lost 4 bases, and 10 bases lay in between. The length of the CDR3 is 14 residues. Looked up from germline, CDR1 is LNHDA and CDR2 is SQIVND (reference sequence).